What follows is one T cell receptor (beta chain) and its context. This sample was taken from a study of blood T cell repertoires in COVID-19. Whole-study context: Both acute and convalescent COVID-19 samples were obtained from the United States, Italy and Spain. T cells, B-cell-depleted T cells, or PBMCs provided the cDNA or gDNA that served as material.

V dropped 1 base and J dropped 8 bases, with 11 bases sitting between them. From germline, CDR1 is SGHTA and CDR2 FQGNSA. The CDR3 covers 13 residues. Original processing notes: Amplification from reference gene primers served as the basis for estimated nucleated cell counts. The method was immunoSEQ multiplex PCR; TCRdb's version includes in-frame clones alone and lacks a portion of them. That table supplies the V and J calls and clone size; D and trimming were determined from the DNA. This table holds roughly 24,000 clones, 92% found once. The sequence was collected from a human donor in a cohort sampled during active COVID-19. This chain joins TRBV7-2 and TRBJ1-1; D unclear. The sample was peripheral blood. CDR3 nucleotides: TGTGCCAGCAGCTTAGTTGGCAGCAGGGAAGCTTTCTTT. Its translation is CASSLVGSREAFF.